This T cell receptor (beta chain) was recovered during a study of response to subunit inactivated influenza vaccine listed by TCRdb under 2018. The study in broad terms: Deep quantitative T cell receptor repertoire profiling was used in the study to track responses to a trivalent subunit inactivated influenza vaccine. General study outcomes and caveats: The authors proposed that each seasonal influenza vaccination may bring in only a limited number of new T cells.

The CDR3 goes from the cysteine to the phenylalanine over 17 residues. Kept here is only the CDR3 DNA, which spans 51 bases and is read in frame from base 1. Reading the germline V gene gives CDR1 SGDLS and CDR2 YYNGEE. Trimming accounts for 2 bases at V and 3 bases at J, while the number of junction bases matched to no gene is 6. Libraries came from RT-PCR. TCRdb shows the sequencer as Illumina HiSeq 2500. TCRdb's own reprocessing of the public reads used fastp at Q25 and MiXCR and kept productive beta chains. For every CDR3 protein sequence, its rows merge into one entry that carries the most common genes and DNA. Counted in this sample were 500,000 to 650,000 distinct CDR3 sequences; under 9% of them appeared once. The ten largest clones capture over 10% of the sample. Regarding this clonotype: It has no known antigen specificity. No base qualities exist here, and no much larger clone lies one base off it.

The sequence was collected from a man between 50 and 70 years old who received an inactivated influenza vaccine. Donor details come from another sample of the same person, matched by shared clones. The sequence joins TRBV9 to TRBJ2-1, and TRBD1 aligns with 12 junction nucleotides. The material was PBMCs from blood, obtained around 25 months after vaccination. The DNA sequence is TGTGCCAGCAGCGTGGGGACAGGGGGCGTTGGCTACAATGAGCAGTTCTTC. This yields the protein CASSVGTGGVGYNEQFF.